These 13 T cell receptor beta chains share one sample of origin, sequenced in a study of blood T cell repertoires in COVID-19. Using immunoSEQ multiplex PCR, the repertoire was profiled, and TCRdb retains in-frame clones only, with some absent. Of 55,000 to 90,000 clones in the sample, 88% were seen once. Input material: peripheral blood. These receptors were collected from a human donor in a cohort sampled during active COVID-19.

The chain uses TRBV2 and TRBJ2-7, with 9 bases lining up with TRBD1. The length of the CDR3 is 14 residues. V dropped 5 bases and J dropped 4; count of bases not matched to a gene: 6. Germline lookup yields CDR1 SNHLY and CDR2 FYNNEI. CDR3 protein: CASSRDRERYEQYF. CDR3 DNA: TGTGCCAGCAGTAGGGACAGGGAGCGGTACGAGCAGTACTTC.

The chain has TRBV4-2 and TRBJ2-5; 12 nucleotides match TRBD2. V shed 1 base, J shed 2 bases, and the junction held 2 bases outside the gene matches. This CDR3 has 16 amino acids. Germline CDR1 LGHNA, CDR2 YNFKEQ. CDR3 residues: CASSQGTSGKQETQYF. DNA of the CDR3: TGTGCCAGCAGCCAAGGGACTAGCGGGAAACAAGAGACCCAGTACTTC.

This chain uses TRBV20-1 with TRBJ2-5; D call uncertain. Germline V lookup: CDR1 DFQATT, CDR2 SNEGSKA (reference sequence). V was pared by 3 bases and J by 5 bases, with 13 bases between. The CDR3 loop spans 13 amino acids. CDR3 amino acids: CSASPPPGETQYF. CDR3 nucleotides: TGCAGTGCTAGTCCTCCCCCCGGGGAGACCCAGTACTTC.

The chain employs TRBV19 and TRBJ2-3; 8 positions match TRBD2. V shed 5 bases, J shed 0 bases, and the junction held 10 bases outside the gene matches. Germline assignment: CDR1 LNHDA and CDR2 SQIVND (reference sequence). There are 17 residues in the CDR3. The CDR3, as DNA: TGTGCCAGTAGTCAGAGCGGGAGATCGGGTAGCACAGATACGCAGTATTTT. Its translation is CASSQSGRSGSTDTQYF. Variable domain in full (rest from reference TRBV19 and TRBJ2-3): DGGITQSPKYLFRKEGQNVTLSCEQNLNHDAMYWYRQDPGQGLRLIYYSQIVNDFQKGDIAEGYSVSREKKESFPLTVTSAQKNPTAFYLCASSQSGRSGSTDTQYFGPGTRLTVL.

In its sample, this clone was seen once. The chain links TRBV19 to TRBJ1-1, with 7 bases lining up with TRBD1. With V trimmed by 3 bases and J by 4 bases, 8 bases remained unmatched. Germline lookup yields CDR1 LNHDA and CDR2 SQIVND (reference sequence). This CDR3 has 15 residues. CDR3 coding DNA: TGTGCCAGTAGTATCGCGGGGCAGGGGGGCACTGAAGCTTTCTTT. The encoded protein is CASSIAGQGGTEAFF. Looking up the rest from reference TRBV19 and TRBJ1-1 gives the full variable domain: DGGITQSPKYLFRKEGQNVTLSCEQNLNHDAMYWYRQDPGQGLRLIYYSQIVNDFQKGDIAEGYSVSREKKESFPLTVTSAQKNPTAFYLCASSIAGQGGTEAFFGQGTRLTVV.

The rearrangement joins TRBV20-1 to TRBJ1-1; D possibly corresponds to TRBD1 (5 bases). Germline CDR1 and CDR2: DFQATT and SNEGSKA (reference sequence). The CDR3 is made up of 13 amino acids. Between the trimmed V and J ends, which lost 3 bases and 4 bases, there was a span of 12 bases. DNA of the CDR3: TGCAGTGCTAGTCGGGGCGGGGTCACTGAAGCTTTCTTT. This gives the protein CSASRGGVTEAFF.

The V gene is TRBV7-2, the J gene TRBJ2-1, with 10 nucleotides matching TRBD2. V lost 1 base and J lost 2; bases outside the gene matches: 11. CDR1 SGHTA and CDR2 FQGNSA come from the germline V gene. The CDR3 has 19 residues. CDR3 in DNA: TGTGCCAGCAGCTTAGAGCCAGCGGGAGGGCGGGGGACCTACAATGAGCAGTTCTTC. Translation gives CASSLEPAGGRGTYNEQFF. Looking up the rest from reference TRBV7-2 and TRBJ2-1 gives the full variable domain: GAGVSQSPSNKVTEKGKDVELRCDPISGHTALYWYRQSLGQGLEFLIYFQGNSAPDKSGLPSDRFSAERTGGSVSTLTIQRTQQEDSAVYLCASSLEPAGGRGTYNEQFFGPGTRLTVL.

In nucleotides, the CDR3 is TGTGCCATCAGCCCGGGATCCGGGAACACTGAAGCTTTCTTT. It specifies CAISPGSGNTEAFF. V and J are TRBV10-3 and TRBJ1-1; D unresolved. With 6 bases removed from V and 1 base from J, the gap between germline ends came to 12 bases. This CDR3 spans 14 amino acids. Germline values: CDR1 ENHRY, CDR2 SYGVKD.

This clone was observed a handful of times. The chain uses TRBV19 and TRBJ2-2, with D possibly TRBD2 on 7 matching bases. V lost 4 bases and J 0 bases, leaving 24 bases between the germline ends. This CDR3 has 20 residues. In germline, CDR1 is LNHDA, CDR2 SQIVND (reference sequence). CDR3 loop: CASSNPLGGRWDPNTGELFF. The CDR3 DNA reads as TGTGCCAGTAGTAATCCCCTGGGGGGGCGCTGGGACCCGAACACCGGGGAGCTGTTTTTT.

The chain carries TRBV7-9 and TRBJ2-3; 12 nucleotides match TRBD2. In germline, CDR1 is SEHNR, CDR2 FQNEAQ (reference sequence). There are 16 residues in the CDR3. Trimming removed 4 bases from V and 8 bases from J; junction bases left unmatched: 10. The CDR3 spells CASSSTTRLAGVTQYF. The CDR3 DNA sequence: TGTGCCAGCAGCTCAACGACCCGACTAGCGGGAGTTACGCAGTATTTT.

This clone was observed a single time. DNA of the CDR3: TGCGCCAGCAGCTCATGGACAGGGGACCACGAGCAGTACTTC. This translates into CASSSWTGDHEQYF. The V call is TRBV5-1, the J call TRBJ2-7; TRBD1 matches 9 bases. V lost 3 bases and J lost 5; bases outside the gene matches: 6. The CDR3 extends over 14 amino acids. Germline loops: CDR1 SGHRS, CDR2 YFSETQ.

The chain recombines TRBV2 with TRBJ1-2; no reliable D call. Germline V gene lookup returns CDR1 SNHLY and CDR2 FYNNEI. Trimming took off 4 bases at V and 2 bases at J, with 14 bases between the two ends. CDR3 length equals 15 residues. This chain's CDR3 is CASSVEDGGNYGYTF. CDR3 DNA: TGTGCCAGCAGTGTTGAGGACGGCGGGAACTATGGCTACACCTTC.

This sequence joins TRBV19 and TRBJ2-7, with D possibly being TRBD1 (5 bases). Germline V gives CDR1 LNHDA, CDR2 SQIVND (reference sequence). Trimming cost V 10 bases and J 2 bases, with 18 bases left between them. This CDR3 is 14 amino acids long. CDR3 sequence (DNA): TGTGCCACCTCCTCCGGCAGGGCCCCCTACGAGCAGTACTTC. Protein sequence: CATSSGRAPYEQYF.